The rows below give T cell receptor beta chains drawn from one sample of a study of PD-1 blockade in classical Hodgkin lymphoma. TCRdb's copy holds only in-frame clones and misses some; the assay was immunoSEQ multiplex PCR. The sample lists 80,000 to 100,000 clones; around 90% were seen once. The specimen comprised peripheral blood mononuclear cells (PBMCs), sampled at baseline. All receptors come from a human donor with classical Hodgkin lymphoma. Both conserved end residues are part of each CDR3. Fields, in order: clone size, J gene, V gene, D gene, CDR3 protein, CDR3 DNA. D genes are given only for firm matches. For some rows the clone size is stated as once, few or many, or as a class when expanded; others skip it.

abundance: .
j_gene: TRBJ2-2
v_gene: TRBV6-6
d_gene: .
CDR3aa: CASSYSTPLTGELFF
CDR3nt: TGTGCCAGCAGTTACTCGACTCCTTTGACCGGGGAGCTGTTTTTT

abundance: .
j_gene: TRBJ2-2
v_gene: TRBV6-1
d_gene: TRBD2
CDR3aa: CASSVAGIRGAVF
CDR3nt: TGTGCCAGCAGTGTAGCGGGAATCCGGGGAGCTGTTTTT

abundance: .
j_gene: TRBJ2-7
v_gene: TRBV11-2
d_gene: .
CDR3aa: CASSPLNEQYF
CDR3nt: TGTGCCAGCAGCCCCCTCAACGAGCAGTACTTC

abundance: .
j_gene: TRBJ2-7
v_gene: TRBV5-1
d_gene: .
CDR3aa: CASSSTAGGLVEQYF
CDR3nt: TGCGCCAGCAGCTCCACGGCCGGGGGGCTCGTGGAGCAGTACTTC

abundance: .
j_gene: TRBJ1-1
v_gene: TRBV5-1
d_gene: .
CDR3aa: CASSLRTATLNTEAFF
CDR3nt: TGCGCCAGCAGCTTGCGGACAGCGACCCTGAACACTGAAGCTTTCTTT

abundance: once
j_gene: TRBJ2-5
v_gene: TRBV19
d_gene: .
CDR3aa: CASSIRQGRETQYF
CDR3nt: TGTGCCAGTAGTATAAGGCAGGGCAGGGAGACCCAGTACTTC

abundance: .
j_gene: TRBJ2-1
v_gene: TRBV5-5
d_gene: TRBD2
CDR3aa: CASTSGRVYNEQFF
CDR3nt: TGTGCCAGTACTAGCGGGAGAGTCTACAATGAGCAGTTCTTC

abundance: once
j_gene: TRBJ2-1
v_gene: TRBV5-1
d_gene: .
CDR3aa: CASSLGDYNEQFF
CDR3nt: TGCGCCAGCAGCTTGGGGGATTACAATGAGCAGTTCTTC

abundance: .
j_gene: TRBJ2-4
v_gene: TRBV7-9
d_gene: .
CDR3aa: CASSPPDGGSNIQYF
CDR3nt: TGTGCCAGCAGCCCCCCTGACGGAGGATCGAACATTCAGTACTTC

abundance: .
j_gene: TRBJ2-4
v_gene: TRBV10-2
d_gene: .
CDR3aa: CASSQEGGGIQYF
CDR3nt: TGCGCCAGCAGTCAAGAGGGAGGGGGCATTCAGTACTTC

abundance: .
j_gene: TRBJ1-3
v_gene: TRBV5-1
d_gene: .
CDR3aa: CASSFDSNSGNTIYF
CDR3nt: TGCGCCAGCAGCTTCGACAGTAACTCTGGAAACACCATATATTTT

abundance: .
j_gene: TRBJ2-3
v_gene: TRBV19
d_gene: TRBD2
CDR3aa: CASSMVAGGPDTQYF
CDR3nt: TGTGCCAGTAGTATGGTCGCGGGAGGGCCAGATACGCAGTATTTT

abundance: .
j_gene: TRBJ2-1
v_gene: TRBV11-2
d_gene: TRBD2
CDR3aa: CASSLLASGSSYNEQFF
CDR3nt: TGTGCCAGCAGCTTACTAGCTAGCGGGAGCTCCTACAATGAGCAGTTCTTC

abundance: few
j_gene: TRBJ1-1
v_gene: TRBV12-5
d_gene: .
CDR3aa: CASGFAGRGGTEAFF
CDR3nt: TGTGCTAGTGGTTTCGCGGGCAGGGGAGGCACTGAAGCTTTCTTT

abundance: .
j_gene: TRBJ2-3
v_gene: TRBV2
d_gene: TRBD1
CDR3aa: CASSVVRGQPSTQYF
CDR3nt: TGTGCCAGCAGTGTCGTCCGGGGACAGCCGAGTACGCAGTATTTT

abundance: .
j_gene: TRBJ2-5
v_gene: TRBV6-4
d_gene: TRBD2
CDR3aa: CASSPRGLGTETQYF
CDR3nt: TGTGCCAGCAGTCCCAGGGGACTAGGGACGGAGACCCAGTACTTC

abundance: once
j_gene: TRBJ2-5
v_gene: TRBV5-1
d_gene: TRBD2
CDR3aa: CASSSGLAGIRYF
CDR3nt: TGCGCCAGCAGCTCGGGACTAGCGGGGATACGGTACTTC

abundance: .
j_gene: TRBJ2-7
v_gene: TRBV6-1
d_gene: TRBD2
CDR3aa: CASTVLGGGLSEQYF
CDR3nt: TGTGCCAGCACGGTCCTGGGGGGGGGTTTGTCCGAGCAGTACTTC

abundance: .
j_gene: TRBJ1-1
v_gene: TRBV9
d_gene: .
CDR3aa: CASSVGGDGTEAFF
CDR3nt: TGTGCCAGCAGCGTGGGAGGGGATGGCACTGAAGCTTTCTTT

abundance: .
j_gene: TRBJ2-7
v_gene: TRBV27
d_gene: .
CDR3aa: CASSLNSYYEQYF
CDR3nt: TGTGCCAGCAGTTTAAACTCTTACTACGAGCAGTACTTC

abundance: .
j_gene: TRBJ2-1
v_gene: TRBV9
d_gene: .
CDR3aa: CASSSPLAGSSYNEQFF
CDR3nt: TGTGCCAGCAGCTCTCCCCTGGCGGGGAGCTCCTACAATGAGCAGTTCTTC

abundance: .
j_gene: TRBJ1-5
v_gene: TRBV30
d_gene: .
CDR3aa: CAWRADSNQPQHF
CDR3nt: TGTGCCTGGAGGGCCGATAGCAATCAGCCCCAGCATTTT

abundance: .
j_gene: TRBJ1-1
v_gene: TRBV30
d_gene: .
CDR3aa: CAWRAGSNTEAFF
CDR3nt: TGTGCCTGGAGAGCAGGGAGCAACACTGAAGCTTTCTTT

abundance: .
j_gene: TRBJ1-1
v_gene: TRBV6-1
d_gene: .
CDR3aa: CASSGILGVNTEAFF
CDR3nt: TGTGCCAGCAGTGGTATTCTAGGGGTAAACACTGAAGCTTTCTTT